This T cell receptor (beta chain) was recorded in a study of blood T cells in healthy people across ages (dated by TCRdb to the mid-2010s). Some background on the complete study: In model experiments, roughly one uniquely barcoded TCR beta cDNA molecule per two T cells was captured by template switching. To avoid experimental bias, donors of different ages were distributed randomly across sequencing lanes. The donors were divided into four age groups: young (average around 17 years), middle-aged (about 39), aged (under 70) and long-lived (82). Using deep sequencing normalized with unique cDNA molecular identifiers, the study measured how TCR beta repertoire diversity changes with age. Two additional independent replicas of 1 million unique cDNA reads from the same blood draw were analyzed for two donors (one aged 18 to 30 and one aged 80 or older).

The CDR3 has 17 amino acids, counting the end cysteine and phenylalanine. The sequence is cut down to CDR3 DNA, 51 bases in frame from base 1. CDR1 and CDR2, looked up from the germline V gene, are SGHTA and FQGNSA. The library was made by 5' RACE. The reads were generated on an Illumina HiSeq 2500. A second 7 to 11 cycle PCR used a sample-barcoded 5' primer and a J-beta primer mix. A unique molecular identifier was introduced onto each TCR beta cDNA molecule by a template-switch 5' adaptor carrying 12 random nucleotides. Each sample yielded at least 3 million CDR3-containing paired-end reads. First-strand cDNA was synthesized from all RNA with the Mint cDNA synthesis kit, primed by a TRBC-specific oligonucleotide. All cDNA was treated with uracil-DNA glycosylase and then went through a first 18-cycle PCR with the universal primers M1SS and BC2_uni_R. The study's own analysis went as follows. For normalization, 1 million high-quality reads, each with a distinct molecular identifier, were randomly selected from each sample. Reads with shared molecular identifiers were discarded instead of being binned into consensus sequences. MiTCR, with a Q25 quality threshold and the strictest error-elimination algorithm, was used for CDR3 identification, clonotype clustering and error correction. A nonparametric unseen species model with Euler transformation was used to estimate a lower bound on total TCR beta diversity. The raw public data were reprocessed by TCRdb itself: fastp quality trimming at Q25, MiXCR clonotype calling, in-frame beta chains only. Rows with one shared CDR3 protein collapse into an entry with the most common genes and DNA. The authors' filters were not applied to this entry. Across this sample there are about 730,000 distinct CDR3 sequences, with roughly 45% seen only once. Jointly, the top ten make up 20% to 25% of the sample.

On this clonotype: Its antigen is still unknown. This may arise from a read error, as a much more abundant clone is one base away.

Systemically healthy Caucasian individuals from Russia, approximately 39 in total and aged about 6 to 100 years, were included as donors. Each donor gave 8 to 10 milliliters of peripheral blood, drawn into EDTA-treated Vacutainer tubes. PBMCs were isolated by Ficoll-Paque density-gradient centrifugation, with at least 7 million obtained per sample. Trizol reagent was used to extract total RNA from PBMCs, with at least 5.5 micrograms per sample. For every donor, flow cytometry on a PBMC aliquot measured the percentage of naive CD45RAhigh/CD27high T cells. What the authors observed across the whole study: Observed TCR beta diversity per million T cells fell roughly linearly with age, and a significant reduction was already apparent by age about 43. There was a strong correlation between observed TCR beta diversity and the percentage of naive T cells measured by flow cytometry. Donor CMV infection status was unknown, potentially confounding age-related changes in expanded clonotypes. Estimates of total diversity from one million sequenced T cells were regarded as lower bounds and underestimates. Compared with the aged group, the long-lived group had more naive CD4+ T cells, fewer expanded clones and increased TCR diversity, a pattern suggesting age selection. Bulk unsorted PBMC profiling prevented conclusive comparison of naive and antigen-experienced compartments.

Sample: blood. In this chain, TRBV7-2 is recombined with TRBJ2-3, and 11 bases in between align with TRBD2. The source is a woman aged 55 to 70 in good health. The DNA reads TGTGCCAGCAGACAACTAGCGGGAGCCTTTCTCACAGGTACGCAGTATTTT. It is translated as CASRQLAGAFLTGTQYF.